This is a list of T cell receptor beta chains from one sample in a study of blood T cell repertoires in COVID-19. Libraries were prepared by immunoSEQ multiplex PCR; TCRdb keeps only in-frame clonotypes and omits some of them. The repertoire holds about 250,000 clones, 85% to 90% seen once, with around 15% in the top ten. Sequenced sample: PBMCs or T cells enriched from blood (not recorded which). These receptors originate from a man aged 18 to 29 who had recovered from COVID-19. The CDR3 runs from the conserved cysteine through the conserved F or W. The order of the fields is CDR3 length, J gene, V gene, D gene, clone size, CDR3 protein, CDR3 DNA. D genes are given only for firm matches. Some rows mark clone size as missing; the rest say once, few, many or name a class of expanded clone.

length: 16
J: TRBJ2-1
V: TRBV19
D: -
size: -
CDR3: CASSIVSYRAYNEQFF
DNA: TGTGCCAGTAGTATAGTATCCTACAGGGCCTACAATGAGCAGTTCTTC

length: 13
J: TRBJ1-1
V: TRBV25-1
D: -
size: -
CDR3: CASSERGFPEAFF
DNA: TGTGCCAGCAGTGAGAGGGGGTTCCCTGAAGCTTTCTTT

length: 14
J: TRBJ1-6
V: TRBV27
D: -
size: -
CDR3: CASSRTGRASPLHF
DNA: TGTGCCAGCAGTCGCACAGGGCGAGCTTCACCCCTCCACTTT

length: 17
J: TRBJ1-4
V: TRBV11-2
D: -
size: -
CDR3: CASSLLRTAATNEKLFF
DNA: TGTGCCAGCAGCTTACTTAGGACAGCTGCAACTAATGAAAAACTGTTTTTT

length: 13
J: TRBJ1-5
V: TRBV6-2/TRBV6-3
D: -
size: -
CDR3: CASSSLNHQPQHF
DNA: TGTGCCAGCAGTTCACTAAACCATCAGCCCCAGCATTTT

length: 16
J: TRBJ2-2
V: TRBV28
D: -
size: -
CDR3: CASSLRLTANTGELFF
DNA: TGTGCCAGCAGTTTGAGGTTGACAGCGAACACCGGGGAGCTGTTTTTT

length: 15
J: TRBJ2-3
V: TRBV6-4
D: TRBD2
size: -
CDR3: CASSVFSGGADTQYF
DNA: TGTGCCAGCAGTGTTTTTAGCGGGGGGGCAGATACGCAGTATTTT

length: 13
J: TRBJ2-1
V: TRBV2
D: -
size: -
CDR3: CASSYTQGGEQFF
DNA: TGTGCCAGCAGCTATACCCAGGGAGGTGAGCAGTTCTTC

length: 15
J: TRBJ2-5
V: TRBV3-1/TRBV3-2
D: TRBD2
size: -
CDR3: CASSQRGGVSETQYF
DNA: TGTGCCAGCAGCCAACGCGGGGGGGTCAGTGAGACCCAGTACTTC

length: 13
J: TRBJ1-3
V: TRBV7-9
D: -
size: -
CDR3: CASSIRGGNTIYF
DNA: TGTGCCAGCAGCATAAGGGGTGGAAACACCATATATTTT

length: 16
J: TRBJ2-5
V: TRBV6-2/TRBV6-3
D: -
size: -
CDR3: CASSYSNLGFGETQYF
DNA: TGTGCCAGCAGTTACTCGAACCTCGGGTTTGGAGAGACCCAGTACTTC

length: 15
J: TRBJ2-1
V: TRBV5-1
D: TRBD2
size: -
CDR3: CASSFSGNLHHEQFF
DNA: TGCGCCAGCAGCTTTAGCGGGAACCTTCACCATGAGCAGTTCTTC

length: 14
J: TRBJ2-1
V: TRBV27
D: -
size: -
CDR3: CASSSGIRYNEQFF
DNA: TGTGCCAGCAGTTCCGGGATCCGCTACAATGAGCAGTTCTTC

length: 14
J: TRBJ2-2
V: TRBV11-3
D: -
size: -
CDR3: CASRITSGTGELFF
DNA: TGTGCCAGCAGGATCACGAGCGGCACCGGGGAGCTGTTTTTT

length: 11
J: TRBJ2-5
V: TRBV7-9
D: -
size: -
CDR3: CASSFGETQYF
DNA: TGTGCCAGCAGCTTCGGAGAGACCCAGTACTTC

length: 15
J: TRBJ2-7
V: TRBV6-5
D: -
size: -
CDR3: CASRTTIGFGYEQYF
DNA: TGTGCCAGCAGGACCACCATCGGGTTTGGGTACGAGCAGTACTTC

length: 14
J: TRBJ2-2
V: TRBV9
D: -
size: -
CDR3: CASSVARSTGELFF
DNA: TGTGCCAGCAGCGTAGCCAGGTCCACCGGGGAGCTGTTTTTT

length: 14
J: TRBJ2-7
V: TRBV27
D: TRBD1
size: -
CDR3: CASRKGQGVGEQYF
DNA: TGTGCCAGCAGGAAAGGACAGGGCGTCGGCGAGCAGTACTTC

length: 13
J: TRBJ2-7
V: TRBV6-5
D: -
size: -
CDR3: CASSYSRVREQYF
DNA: TGTGCCAGCAGTTACTCGAGGGTCCGAGAGCAGTACTTC

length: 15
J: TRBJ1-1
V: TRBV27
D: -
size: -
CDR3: CASSFSWEGSAEAFF
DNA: TGTGCCAGCAGTTTCAGCTGGGAGGGCTCCGCTGAAGCTTTCTTT

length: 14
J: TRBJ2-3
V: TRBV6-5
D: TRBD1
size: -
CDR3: CASARDRGTDTQYF
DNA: TGTGCCAGCGCCCGGGACAGGGGCACAGATACGCAGTATTTT

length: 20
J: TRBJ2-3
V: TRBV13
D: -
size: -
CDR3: CASSLGRLATSYRRTDTQYF
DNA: TGTGCCAGCAGCTTAGGTCGTCTAGCAACTTCCTATAGACGCACAGATACGCAGTATTTT

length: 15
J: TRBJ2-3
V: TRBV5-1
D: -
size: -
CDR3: CASSLVGGLADTQYF
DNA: TGCGCCAGCAGCTTGGTGGGGGGTTTGGCAGATACGCAGTATTTT

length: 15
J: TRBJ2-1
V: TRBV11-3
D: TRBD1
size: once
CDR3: CASSLRQGAHNEQFF
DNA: TGTGCCAGCAGCTTGAGACAGGGGGCCCACAATGAGCAGTTCTTC

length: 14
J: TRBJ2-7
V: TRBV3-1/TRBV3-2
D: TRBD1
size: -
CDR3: CASSLSTGAYEQYF
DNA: TGTGCCAGCAGCTTATCGACAGGGGCCTACGAGCAGTACTTC

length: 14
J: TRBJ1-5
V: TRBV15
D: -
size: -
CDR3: CATSRASGDQPQHF
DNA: TGTGCCACCAGCAGAGCTTCAGGGGATCAGCCCCAGCATTTT

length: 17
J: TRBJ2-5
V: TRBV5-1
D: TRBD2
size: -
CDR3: CASSPVGTSGLQETQYF
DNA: TGCGCCAGCAGCCCGGTGGGGACTAGCGGCCTCCAAGAGACCCAGTACTTC

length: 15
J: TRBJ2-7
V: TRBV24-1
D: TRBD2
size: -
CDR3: CATSEGLAGSYEQYF
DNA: TGTGCCACCAGTGAAGGACTAGCGGGCTCCTACGAGCAGTACTTC

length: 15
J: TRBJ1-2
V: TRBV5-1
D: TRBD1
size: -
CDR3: CASSVGQGARGGYTF
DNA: TGCGCCAGCAGCGTGGGACAGGGGGCTAGAGGTGGCTACACCTTC

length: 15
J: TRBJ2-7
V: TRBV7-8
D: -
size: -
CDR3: CASSLGPGSSYEQYF
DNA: TGTGCCAGCAGCTTAGGTCCGGGGAGCTCCTACGAGCAGTACTTC